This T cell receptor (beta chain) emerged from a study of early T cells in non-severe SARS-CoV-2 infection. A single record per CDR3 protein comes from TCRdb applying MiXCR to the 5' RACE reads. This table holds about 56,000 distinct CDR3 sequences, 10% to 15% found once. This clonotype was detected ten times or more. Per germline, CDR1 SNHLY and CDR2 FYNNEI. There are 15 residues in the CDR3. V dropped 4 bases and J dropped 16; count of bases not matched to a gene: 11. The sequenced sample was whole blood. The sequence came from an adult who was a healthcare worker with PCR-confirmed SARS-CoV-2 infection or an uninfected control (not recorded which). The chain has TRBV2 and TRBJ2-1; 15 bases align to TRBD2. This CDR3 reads CASSGGTSGRPGGFF. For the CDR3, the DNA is TGTGCCAGCAGTGGAGGGACTAGCGGGAGGCCAGGGGGATTCTTC.